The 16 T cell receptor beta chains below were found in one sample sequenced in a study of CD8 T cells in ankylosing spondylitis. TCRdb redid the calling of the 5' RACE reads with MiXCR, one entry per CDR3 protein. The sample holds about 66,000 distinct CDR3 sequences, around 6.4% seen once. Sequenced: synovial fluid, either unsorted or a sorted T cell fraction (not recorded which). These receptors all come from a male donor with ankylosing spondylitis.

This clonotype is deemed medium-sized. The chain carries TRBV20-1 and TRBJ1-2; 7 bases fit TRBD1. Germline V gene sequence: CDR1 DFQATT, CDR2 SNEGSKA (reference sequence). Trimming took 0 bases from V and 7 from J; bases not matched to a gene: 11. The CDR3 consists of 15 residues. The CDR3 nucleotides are TGCAGTGCTAGAGATGGTCCGGGACAGTATAGTGGCTACACCTTC. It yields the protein CSARDGPGQYSGYTF.

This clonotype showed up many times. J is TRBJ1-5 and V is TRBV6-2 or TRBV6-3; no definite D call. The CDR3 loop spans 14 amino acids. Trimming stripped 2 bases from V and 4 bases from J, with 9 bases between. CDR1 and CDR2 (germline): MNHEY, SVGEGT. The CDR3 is CASSYGRTNQPQHF. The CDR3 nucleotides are TGTGCCAGCAGTTACGGTCGGACTAATCAGCCCCAGCATTTT.

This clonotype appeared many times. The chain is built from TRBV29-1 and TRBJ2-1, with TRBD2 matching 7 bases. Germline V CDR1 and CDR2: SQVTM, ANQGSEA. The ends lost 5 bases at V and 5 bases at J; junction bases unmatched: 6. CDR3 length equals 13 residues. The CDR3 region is CSVSRDYNNEQFF. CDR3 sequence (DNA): TGCAGCGTTTCCCGGGACTATAACAATGAGCAGTTCTTC.

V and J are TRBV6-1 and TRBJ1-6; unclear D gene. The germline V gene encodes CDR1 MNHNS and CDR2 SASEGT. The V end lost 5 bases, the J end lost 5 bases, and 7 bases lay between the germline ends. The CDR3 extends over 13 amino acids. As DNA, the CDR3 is TGTGCCAGCAGTAATCTAAATAATTCACCCCTCCACTTT. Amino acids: CASSNLNNSPLHF.

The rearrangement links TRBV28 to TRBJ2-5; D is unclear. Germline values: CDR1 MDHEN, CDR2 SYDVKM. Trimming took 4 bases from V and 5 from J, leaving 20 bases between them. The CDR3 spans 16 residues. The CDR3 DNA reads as TGTGCCAGCAGTTCTCTAGGCCAGCTTAAGGAGGAGACCCAGTACTTC. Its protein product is CASSSLGQLKEETQYF.

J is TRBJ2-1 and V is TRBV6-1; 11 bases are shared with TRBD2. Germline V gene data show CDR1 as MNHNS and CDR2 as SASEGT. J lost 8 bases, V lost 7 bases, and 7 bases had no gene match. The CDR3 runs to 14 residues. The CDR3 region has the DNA TGTGCCAGCAACGGGTTAGCGGGAGGGTATGAGCAGTTCTTC. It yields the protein CASNGLAGGYEQFF.

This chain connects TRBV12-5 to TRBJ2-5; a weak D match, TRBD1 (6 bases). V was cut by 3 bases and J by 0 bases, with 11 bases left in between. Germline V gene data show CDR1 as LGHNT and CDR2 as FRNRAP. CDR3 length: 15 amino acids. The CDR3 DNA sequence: TGTGCTAGTGGTTTTCAGCAGGGGTACCAAGAGACCCAGTACTTC. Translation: CASGFQQGYQETQYF.

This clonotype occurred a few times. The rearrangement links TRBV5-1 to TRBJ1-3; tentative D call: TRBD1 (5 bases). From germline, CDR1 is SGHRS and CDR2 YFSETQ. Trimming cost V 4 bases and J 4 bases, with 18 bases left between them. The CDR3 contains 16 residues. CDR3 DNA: TGCGCCAGCAGCACTCAATACCAGGGAACCGGAAACACCATATATTTT. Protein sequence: CASSTQYQGTGNTIYF. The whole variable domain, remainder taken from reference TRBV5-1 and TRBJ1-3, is KAGVTQTPRYLIKTRGQQVTLSCSPISGHRSVSWYQQTPGQGLQFLFEYFSETQRNKGNFPGRFSGRQFSNSRSEMNVSTLELGDSALYLCASSTQYQGTGNTIYFGEGSWLTVV.

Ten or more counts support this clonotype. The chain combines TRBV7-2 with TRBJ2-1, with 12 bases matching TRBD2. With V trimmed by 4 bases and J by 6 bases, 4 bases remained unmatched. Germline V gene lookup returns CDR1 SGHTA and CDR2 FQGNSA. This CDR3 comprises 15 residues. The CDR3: CASSSRLAGANEQFF. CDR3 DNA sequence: TGTGCCAGCAGCTCTCGACTAGCGGGAGCCAATGAGCAGTTCTTC. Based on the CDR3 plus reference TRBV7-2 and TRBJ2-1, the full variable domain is GAGVSQSPSNKVTEKGKDVELRCDPISGHTALYWYRQSLGQGLEFLIYFQGNSAPDKSGLPSDRFSAERTGGSVSTLTIQRTQQEDSAVYLCASSSRLAGANEQFFGPGTRLTVL.

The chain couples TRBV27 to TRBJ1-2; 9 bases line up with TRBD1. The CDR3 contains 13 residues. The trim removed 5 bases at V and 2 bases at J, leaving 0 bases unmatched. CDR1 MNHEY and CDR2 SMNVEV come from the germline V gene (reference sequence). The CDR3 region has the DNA TGTGCCAGCAGTGGGACAGGGAACTATGGCTACACCTTC. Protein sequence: CASSGTGNYGYTF.

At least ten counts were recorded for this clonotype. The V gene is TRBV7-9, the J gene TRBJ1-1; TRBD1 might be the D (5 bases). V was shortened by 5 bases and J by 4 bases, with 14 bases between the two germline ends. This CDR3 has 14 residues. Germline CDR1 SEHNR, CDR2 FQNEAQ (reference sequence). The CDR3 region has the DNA TGTGCCAGCAGCCCCGGGGCCGGGAGCACTGAAGCTTTCTTT. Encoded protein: CASSPGAGSTEAFF. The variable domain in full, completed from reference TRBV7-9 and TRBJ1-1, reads DTGVSQNPRHKITKRGQNVTFRCDPISEHNRLYWYRQTLGQGPEFLTYFQNEAQLEKSRLLSDRFSAERPKGSFSTLEIQRTEQGDSAMYLCASSPGAGSTEAFFGQGTRLTVV.

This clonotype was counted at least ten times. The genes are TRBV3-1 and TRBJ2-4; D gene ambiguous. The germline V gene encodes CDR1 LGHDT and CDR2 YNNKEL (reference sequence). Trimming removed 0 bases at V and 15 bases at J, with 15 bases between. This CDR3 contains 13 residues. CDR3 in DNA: TGTGCCAGCAGCCAAGACTTAGCCGGGCAGCGGTACTTC. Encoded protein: CASSQDLAGQRYF. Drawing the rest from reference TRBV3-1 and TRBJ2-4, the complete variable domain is DTAVSQTPKYLVTQMGNDKSIKCEQNLGHDTMYWYKQDSKKFLKIMFSYNNKELIINETVPNRFSPKSPDKAHLNLHINSLELGDSAVYFCASSQDLAGQRYFGAGTRLSVL.

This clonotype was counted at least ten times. Here the CDR3 reads CASSPAQKAEAFF. The CDR3 coding sequence is TGTGCCAGCAGTCCCGCGCAGAAGGCTGAAGCTTTCTTT. The gene calls are TRBV12-3 or TRBV12-4 and TRBJ1-1, with D unresolved. The CDR3 is 13 amino acids. V shed 5 bases and J shed 6 bases, with 13 bases lying between them.

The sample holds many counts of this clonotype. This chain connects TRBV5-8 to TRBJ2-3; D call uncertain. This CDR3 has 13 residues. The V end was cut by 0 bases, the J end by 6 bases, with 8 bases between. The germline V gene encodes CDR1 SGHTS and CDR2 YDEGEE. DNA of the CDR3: TGTGCCAGCAGCTTGGGGACCTCCGATACGCAGTATTTT. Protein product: CASSLGTSDTQYF.

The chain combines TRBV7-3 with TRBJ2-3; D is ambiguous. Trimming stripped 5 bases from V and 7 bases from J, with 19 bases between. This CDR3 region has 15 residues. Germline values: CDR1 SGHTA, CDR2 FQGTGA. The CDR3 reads CASSHAGQDRNTQYF. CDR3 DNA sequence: TGTGCCAGCAGCCACGCTGGCCAAGATCGAAATACGCAGTATTTT.

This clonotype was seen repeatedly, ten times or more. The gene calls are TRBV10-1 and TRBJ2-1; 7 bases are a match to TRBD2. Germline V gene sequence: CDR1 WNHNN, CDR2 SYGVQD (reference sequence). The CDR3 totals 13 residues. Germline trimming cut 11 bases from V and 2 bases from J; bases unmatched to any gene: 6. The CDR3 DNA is TGCGCCGGCGGGAGACCAACCTACAATGAGCAGTTCTTC. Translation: CAGGRPTYNEQFF.